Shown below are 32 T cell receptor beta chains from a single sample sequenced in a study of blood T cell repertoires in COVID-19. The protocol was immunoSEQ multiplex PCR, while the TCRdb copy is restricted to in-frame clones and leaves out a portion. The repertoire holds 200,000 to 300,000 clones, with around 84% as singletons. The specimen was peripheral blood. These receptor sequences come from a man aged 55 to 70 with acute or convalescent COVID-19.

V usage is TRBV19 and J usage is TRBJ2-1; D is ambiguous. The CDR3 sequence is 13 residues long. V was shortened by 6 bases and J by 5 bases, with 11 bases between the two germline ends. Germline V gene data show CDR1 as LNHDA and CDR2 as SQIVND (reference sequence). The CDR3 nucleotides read TGTGCCAGTAGCTCTCCGGAGAACAATGAGCAGTTCTTC. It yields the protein CASSSPENNEQFF.

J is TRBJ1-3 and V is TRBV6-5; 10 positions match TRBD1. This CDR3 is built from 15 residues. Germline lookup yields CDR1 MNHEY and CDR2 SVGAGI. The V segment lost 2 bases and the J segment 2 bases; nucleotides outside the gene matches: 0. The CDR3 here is CASSYDRGPGNTIYF. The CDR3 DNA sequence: TGTGCCAGCAGTTACGACAGGGGGCCTGGAAACACCATATATTTT.

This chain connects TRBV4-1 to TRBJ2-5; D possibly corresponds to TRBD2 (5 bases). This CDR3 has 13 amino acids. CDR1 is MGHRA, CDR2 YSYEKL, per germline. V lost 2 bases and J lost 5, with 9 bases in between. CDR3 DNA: TGCGCCAGCAGCCAAAGCGGAACGGAGACCCAGTACTTC. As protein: CASSQSGTETQYF.

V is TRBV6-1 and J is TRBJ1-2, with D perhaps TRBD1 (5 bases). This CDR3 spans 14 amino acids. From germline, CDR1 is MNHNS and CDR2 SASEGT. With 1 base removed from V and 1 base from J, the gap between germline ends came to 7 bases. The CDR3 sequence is CASSEGGSNYGYTF. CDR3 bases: TGTGCCAGCAGTGAAGGGGGCAGTAACTATGGCTACACCTTC.

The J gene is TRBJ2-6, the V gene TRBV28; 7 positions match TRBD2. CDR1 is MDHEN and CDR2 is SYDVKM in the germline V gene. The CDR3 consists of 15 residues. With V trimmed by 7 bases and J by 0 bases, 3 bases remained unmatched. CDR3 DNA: TGTGCCAGCAATGGCGGGAGCTCTGGGGCCAACGTCCTGACTTTC. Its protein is CASNGGSSGANVLTF.

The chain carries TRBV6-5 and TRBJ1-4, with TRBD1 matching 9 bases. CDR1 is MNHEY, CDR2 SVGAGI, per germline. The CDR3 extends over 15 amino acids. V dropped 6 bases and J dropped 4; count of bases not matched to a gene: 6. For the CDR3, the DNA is TGTGCCAGCAGGTCACAGGGGGCAAATAATGAAAAACTGTTTTTT. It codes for CASRSQGANNEKLFF.

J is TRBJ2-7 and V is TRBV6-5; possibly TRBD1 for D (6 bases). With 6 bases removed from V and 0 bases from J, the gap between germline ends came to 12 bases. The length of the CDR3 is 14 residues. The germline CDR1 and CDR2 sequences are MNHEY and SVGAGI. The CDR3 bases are TGTGCCAGCAGCCGGGACACTTACTCCTACGAGCAGTACTTC. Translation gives CASSRDTYSYEQYF.

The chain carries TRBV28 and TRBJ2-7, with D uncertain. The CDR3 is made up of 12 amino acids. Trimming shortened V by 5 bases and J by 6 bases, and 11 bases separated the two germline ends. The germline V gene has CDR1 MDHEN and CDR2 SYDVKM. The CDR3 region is CASSNALREQYF. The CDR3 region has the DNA TGTGCCAGCAGTAACGCTCTGCGCGAGCAGTACTTC.

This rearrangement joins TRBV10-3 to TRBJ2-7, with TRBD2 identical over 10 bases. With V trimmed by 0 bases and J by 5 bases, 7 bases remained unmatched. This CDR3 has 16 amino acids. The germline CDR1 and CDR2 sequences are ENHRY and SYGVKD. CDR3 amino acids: CAISESLAGGYNEQYF. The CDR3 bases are TGTGCCATCAGTGAGTCGTTAGCGGGAGGATACAACGAGCAGTACTTC.

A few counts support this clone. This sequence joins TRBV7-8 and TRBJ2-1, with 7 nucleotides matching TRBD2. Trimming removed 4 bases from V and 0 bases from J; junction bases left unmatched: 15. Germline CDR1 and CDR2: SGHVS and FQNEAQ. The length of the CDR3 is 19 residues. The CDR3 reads CASSSSAGDFRSSYNEQFF. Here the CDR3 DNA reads TGTGCCAGCAGCTCCTCCGCGGGGGACTTTAGGAGCTCCTACAATGAGCAGTTCTTC.

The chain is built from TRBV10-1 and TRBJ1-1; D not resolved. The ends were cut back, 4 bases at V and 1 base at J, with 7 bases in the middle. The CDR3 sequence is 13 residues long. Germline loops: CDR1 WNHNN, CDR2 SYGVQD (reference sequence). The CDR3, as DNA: TGCGCCAGCAGTGTGCAGTGGAACACTGAAGCTTTCTTT. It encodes CASSVQWNTEAFF.

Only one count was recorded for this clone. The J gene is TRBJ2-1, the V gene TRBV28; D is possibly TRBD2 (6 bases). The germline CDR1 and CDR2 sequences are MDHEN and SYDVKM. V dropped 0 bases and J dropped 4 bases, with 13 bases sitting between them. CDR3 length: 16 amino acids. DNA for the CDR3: TGTGCCAGCAGTTTATGGGGGGAGGAAGCTTACAATGAGCAGTTCTTC. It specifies CASSLWGEEAYNEQFF.

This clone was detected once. CDR3 sequence: CASSRDKTDTQYF. The CDR3 region has the DNA TGTGCCAGCAGCCGGGATAAGACAGATACGCAGTATTTT. This chain uses TRBV6-5 with TRBJ2-3; D might be TRBD2 (5 bases). The CDR3 covers 13 residues. CDR1 is MNHEY, CDR2 SVGAGI, per germline. Deletions cut 6 bases from V and 3 bases from J, with 10 bases between.

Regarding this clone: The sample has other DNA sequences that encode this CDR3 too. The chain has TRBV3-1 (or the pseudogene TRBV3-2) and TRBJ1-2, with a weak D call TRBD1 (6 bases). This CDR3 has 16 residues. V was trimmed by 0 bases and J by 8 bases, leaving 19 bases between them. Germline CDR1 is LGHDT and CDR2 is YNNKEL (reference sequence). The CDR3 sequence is CASSQEGGGRGRGYTF. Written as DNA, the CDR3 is TGTGCCAGCAGCCAAGAGGGTGGAGGCAGGGGTCGGGGCTACACCTTC.

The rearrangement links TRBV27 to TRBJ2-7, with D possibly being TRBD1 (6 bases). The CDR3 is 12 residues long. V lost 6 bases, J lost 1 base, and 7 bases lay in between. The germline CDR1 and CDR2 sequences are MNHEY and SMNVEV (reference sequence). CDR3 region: CASRDRSYEQYF. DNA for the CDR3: TGTGCCAGCAGGGACAGATCCTACGAGCAGTACTTC.

The CDR3 region has the DNA TGTGCCAGCAGCTCAACCGCCTTGGCAGTAGTAGGAGATGGCTACACCTTC. Its translation is CASSSTALAVVGDGYTF. J is TRBJ1-2 and V is TRBV7-2; D is undetermined. V lost 4 bases and J lost 6, with 24 bases in between. Germline V CDR1 and CDR2: SGHTA, FQGNSA. The CDR3 is 17 residues long.

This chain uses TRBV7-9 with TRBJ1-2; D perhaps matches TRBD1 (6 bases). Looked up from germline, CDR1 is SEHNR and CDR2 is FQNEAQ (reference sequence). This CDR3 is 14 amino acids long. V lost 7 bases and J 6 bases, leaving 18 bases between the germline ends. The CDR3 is CASTVGGALNGYTF. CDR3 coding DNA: TGTGCCAGCACCGTGGGGGGGGCCCTTAATGGCTACACCTTC.

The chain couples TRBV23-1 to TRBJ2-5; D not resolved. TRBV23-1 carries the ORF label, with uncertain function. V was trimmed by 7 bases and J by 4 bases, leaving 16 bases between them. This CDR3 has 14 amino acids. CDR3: CASMGMGVGETQYF. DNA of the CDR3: TGCGCCAGCATGGGTATGGGCGTAGGAGAGACCCAGTACTTC.

CDR3 sequence reads: CASGLGTATEAFF. The CDR3 DNA sequence: TGTGCTAGTGGGCTAGGGACAGCCACTGAAGCTTTCTTT. V gene TRBV12-5 combines with J gene TRBJ1-1; 7 positions match TRBD1. Trimming took 6 bases from V and 4 from J; bases not matched to a gene: 5. The CDR3 extends over 13 amino acids. Germline V gives CDR1 LGHNT, CDR2 FRNRAP.

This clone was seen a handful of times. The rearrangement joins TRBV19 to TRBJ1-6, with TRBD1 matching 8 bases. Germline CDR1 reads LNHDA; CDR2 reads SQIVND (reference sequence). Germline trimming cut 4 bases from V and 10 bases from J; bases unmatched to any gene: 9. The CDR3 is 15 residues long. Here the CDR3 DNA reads TGTGCCAGTAGTACGGGTCAACAGGGGGTGTCACCCCTCCACTTT. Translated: CASSTGQQGVSPLHF. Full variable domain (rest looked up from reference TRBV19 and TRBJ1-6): DGGITQSPKYLFRKEGQNVTLSCEQNLNHDAMYWYRQDPGQGLRLIYYSQIVNDFQKGDIAEGYSVSREKKESFPLTVTSAQKNPTAFYLCASSTGQQGVSPLHFGNGTRLTVT.

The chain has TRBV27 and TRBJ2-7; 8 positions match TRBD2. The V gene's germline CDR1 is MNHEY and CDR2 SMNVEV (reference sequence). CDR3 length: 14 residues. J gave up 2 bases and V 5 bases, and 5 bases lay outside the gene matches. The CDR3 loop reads CASSRSGAPYEQYF. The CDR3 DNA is TGTGCCAGCAGTCGTAGCGGGGCGCCCTACGAGCAGTACTTC.

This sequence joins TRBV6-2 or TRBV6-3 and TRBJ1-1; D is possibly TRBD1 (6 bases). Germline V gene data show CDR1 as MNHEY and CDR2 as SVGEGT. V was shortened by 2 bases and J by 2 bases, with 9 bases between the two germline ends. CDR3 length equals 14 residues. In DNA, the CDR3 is TGTGCCAGCAGTTACGGGGGGGCAAACACTGAAGCTTTCTTT. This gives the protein CASSYGGANTEAFF.

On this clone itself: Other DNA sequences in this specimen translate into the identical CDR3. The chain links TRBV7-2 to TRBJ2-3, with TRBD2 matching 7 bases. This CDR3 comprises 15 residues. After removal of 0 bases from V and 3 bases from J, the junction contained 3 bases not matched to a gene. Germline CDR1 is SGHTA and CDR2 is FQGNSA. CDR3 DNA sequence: TGTGCCAGCAGCTTAGCGGGAGGGCCTACAGATACGCAGTATTTT. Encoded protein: CASSLAGGPTDTQYF.

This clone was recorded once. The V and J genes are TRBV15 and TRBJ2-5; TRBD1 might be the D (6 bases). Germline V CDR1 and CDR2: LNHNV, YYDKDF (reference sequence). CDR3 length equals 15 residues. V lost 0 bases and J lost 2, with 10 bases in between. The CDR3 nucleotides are TGTGCCACCAGCAGAGATCCTGGACAGCAAGAGACCCAGTACTTC. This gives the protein CATSRDPGQQETQYF.

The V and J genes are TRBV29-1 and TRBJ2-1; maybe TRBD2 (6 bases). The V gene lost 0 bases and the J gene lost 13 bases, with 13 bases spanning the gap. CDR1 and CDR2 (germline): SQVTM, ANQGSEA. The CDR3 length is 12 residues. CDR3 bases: TGCAGCGTTGAAGATCCGGGACTGGACCAGTTCTTC. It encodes CSVEDPGLDQFF.

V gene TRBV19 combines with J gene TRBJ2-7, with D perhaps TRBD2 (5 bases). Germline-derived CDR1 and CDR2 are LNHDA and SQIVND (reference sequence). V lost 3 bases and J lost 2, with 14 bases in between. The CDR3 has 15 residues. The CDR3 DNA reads TGTGCCAGTAGTATTGGTCGGGGTGGCGCCTACGAGCAGTACTTC. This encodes CASSIGRGGAYEQYF.

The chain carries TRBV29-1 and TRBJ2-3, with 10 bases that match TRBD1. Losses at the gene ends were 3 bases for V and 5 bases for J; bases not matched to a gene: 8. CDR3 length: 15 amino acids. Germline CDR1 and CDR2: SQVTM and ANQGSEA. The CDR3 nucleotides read TGCAGCGTTGACCGACAGGGGGCTTTAGAAGATACGCAGTATTTT. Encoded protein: CSVDRQGALEDTQYF.

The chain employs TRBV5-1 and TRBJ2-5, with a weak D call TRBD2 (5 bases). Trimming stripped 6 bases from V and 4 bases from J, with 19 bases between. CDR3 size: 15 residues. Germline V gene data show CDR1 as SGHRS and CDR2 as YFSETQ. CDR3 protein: CASTERARARETQYF. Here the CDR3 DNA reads TGCGCCAGCACCGAAAGGGCGAGGGCCCGAGAGACCCAGTACTTC.

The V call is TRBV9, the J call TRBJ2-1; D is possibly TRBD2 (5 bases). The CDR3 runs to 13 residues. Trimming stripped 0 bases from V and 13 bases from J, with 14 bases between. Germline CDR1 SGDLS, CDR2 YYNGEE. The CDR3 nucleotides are TGTGCCAGCAGCGTAGATCTTTCTAGCCTTCAGTTCTTC. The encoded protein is CASSVDLSSLQFF. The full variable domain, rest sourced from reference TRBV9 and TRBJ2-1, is DSGVTQTPKHLITATGQRVTLRCSPRSGDLSVYWYQQSLDQGLQFLIQYYNGEERAKGNILERFSAQQFPDLHSELNLSSLELGDSALYFCASSVDLSSLQFFGPGTRLTVL.

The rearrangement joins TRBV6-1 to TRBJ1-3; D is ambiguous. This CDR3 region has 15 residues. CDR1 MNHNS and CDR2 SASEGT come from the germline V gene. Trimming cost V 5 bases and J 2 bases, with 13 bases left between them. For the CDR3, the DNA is TGTGCCAGCAGTTTGCGACATTCTACTGGAAACACCATATATTTT. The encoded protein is CASSLRHSTGNTIYF.

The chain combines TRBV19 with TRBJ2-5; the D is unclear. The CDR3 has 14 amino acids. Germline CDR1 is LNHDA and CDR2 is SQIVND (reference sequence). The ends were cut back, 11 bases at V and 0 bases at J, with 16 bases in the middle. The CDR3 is CAPVVDRDQETQYF. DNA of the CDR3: TGTGCCCCAGTGGTCGACCGGGACCAAGAGACCCAGTACTTC.

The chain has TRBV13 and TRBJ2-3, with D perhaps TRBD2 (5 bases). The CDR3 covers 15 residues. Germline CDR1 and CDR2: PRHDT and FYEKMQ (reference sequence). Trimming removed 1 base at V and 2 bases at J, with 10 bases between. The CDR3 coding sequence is TGTGCCAGCAGCTTAGCGGGGATTAACACAGATACGCAGTATTTT. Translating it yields CASSLAGINTDTQYF.